These 17 T cell receptor beta chains came from one sample sequenced in a study of OX40 agonist ivuxolimab in advanced cancers. Sequenced by immunoSEQ multiplex PCR; TCRdb stores in-frame clones only, minus some. Of over 55,000 clones in the sample, around 94% are singletons; the top ten hold roughly 14%. The material was CD4+ or CD8+ T cells sorted from blood, obtained in a trial of the OX40 agonist ivuxolimab. The receptors stem from an adult with an advanced solid tumor such as melanoma, head and neck, liver or kidney cancer.

This clone was seen only once. V gene TRBV7-6 combines with J gene TRBJ2-5; TRBD1 is a possible D gene (5 bases). The CDR3 runs 14 residues. Trimming took off 5 bases at V and 3 bases at J, with 13 bases between the two ends. Germline-derived CDR1 and CDR2 are SGHVS and FNYEAQ. CDR3 DNA sequence: TGTGCCAGCAGCCAGAGACAGAATGAAGAGACCCAGTACTTC. Protein: CASSQRQNEETQYF.

V usage is TRBV7-8 and J usage is TRBJ2-7, with D tentatively TRBD2 (6 bases). The germline gives CDR1 SGHVS, CDR2 FQNEAQ. Deletions cut 3 bases from V and 3 bases from J, with 12 bases between. CDR3 length: 14 amino acids. The CDR3 is CASSFAGGIYEQYF. The CDR3 nucleotides read TGTGCCAGCAGCTTCGCGGGCGGGATCTACGAGCAGTACTTC.

This chain joins TRBV14 and TRBJ2-5; D possibly uses TRBD1 or TRBD2 (6 bases each). Germline loops: CDR1 SGHDN, CDR2 FVKESK. The CDR3 spans 17 residues. With 4 bases removed from V and 5 bases from J, the gap between germline ends came to 23 bases. The CDR3 is CASSPKVARGPPETQYF. CDR3 DNA: TGTGCCAGCAGCCCCAAGGTCGCACGGGGGCCTCCGGAGACCCAGTACTTC.

V gene TRBV23-1 combines with J gene TRBJ1-2, with D possibly being TRBD1 (5 bases). TRBV23-1 is placed among ORFs of uncertain function. V dropped 9 bases and J dropped 12 bases, with 17 bases sitting between them. This CDR3 has 11 amino acids. The CDR3 coding sequence is TGCGCCAGTTTCGGCAGGCGAGGGGACACCTTC. It encodes CASFGRRGDTF.

The rearrangement links TRBV5-4 to TRBJ1-1; D may be TRBD1 (5 bases). Germline V gives CDR1 SGHNT, CDR2 YYREEE (reference sequence). Trimming removed 4 bases at V and 8 bases at J, with 12 bases between. The CDR3 extends over 12 amino acids. CDR3: CASSPNRGEAFF. The CDR3 region has the DNA TGTGCCAGCAGCCCCAACCGGGGGGAAGCTTTCTTT.

This chain joins TRBV28 and TRBJ2-7; TRBD2 aligns across 7 bases. Trimming cost V 3 bases and J 7 bases; bases outside gene matches: 9. CDR1 and CDR2 from the germline V gene are MDHEN and SYDVKM. The CDR3 is made up of 14 amino acids. In DNA, the CDR3 is TGTGCCAGCAGTTTGGGAGCCGGAGCGGGGGAGCAGTACTTC. This sequence encodes CASSLGAGAGEQYF.

The rearrangement joins TRBV12-5 to TRBJ1-5, with no clear D. Germline assignment: CDR1 LGHNT and CDR2 FRNRAP. Trimming stripped 3 bases from V and 9 bases from J, with 9 bases between. CDR3 length: 12 amino acids. CDR3 loop: CASGFPAGPQHF. Here the CDR3 DNA reads TGTGCTAGTGGTTTTCCCGCGGGGCCCCAGCATTTT. The complete variable domain, with remaining parts taken from reference TRBV12-5 and TRBJ1-5, reads DARVTQTPRHKVTEMGQEVTMRCQPILGHNTVFWYRQTMMQGLELLAYFRNRAPLDDSGMPKDRFSAEMPDATLATLKIQPSEPRDSAVYFCASGFPAGPQHFGDGTRLSIL.

The chain couples TRBV14 to TRBJ2-7; D not resolved. Germline CDR1 SGHDN, CDR2 FVKESK. The CDR3 covers 12 residues. Trimming pared 3 bases from V and 3 bases from J, leaving 6 bases between. The CDR3, as DNA: TGTGCCAGCAGCCATGCAGGCTACGAGCAGTACTTC. Protein sequence: CASSHAGYEQYF.

The chain uses TRBV4-3 and TRBJ2-1; 7 positions agree with TRBD1. The V gene end was trimmed by 4 bases and the J gene end by 5 bases; junction bases not matched to a gene: 8. The germline gives CDR1 LGHNA, CDR2 YSLEER. The CDR3 spans 15 residues. The CDR3 DNA reads TGCGCCAGCAGCCCCACGACAGGGTACGACAATGAGCAGTTCTTC. This encodes CASSPTTGYDNEQFF.

On this clone itself: Other DNA sequences of this sample code for an identical CDR3. The V and J genes are TRBV19 and TRBJ2-1, with TRBD2 identical over 7 bases. Germline V gene data show CDR1 as LNHDA and CDR2 as SQIVND (reference sequence). The CDR3 has 15 amino acids. V was clipped by 3 bases and J by 2 bases; unmatched bases: 4. CDR3 protein: CASSIGGGAYNEQFF. The CDR3 DNA reads as TGTGCCAGTAGTATTGGGGGGGGTGCCTACAATGAGCAGTTCTTC.

The chain is built from TRBV30 and TRBJ1-1; D gene uncertain. V was cut by 0 bases and J by 4 bases, with 9 bases left in between. Germline CDR1 reads GTSNPN; CDR2 reads SVGIG (reference sequence). The CDR3 is made up of 13 amino acids. The CDR3 DNA follows: TGTGCCTGGAGTGTACCGCTTGTCACTGAAGCTTTCTTT. Translation gives CAWSVPLVTEAFF.

V and J are TRBV18 and TRBJ2-1; D gene ambiguous. V lost 3 bases to trimming and J lost 8 bases, with 14 bases between them. The CDR3 has 14 amino acids. Per the germline V gene, CDR1 is KGHSH and CDR2 is LQKENI. The CDR3 coding sequence is TGTGCCAGCTCACCCCCGGTCCTTCTCGATGAGCAGTTCTTC. As protein: CASSPPVLLDEQFF.

This clone was observed a single time. As DNA, the CDR3 is TGTGCCAGCGCCGAAGGCACTGAAGCTTTCTTT. It translates to CASAEGTEAFF. The chain is built from TRBV2 and TRBJ1-1; D call uncertain. The CDR3 is made up of 11 amino acids. Trimming removed 8 bases at V and 4 bases at J, with 8 bases between. Per the germline V gene, CDR1 is SNHLY and CDR2 is FYNNEI.

In this sample, this clone turned up once. The V and J genes are TRBV10-2 and TRBJ2-7, with D possibly being TRBD2 (5 bases). Per the germline V gene, CDR1 is WSHSY and CDR2 is SAAADI. This CDR3 has 14 amino acids. Trimming stripped 7 bases from V and 5 bases from J, with 18 bases between. CDR3 bases: TGCGCCAGCACCGGTACTAGTTACAGCCACGAGCAGTACTTC. Protein product: CASTGTSYSHEQYF.

This clone was observed a single time. This chain connects TRBV28 to TRBJ1-2; 9 bases fit TRBD1. Trimming cost V 5 bases and J 4 bases; bases outside gene matches: 8. The germline gives CDR1 MDHEN, CDR2 SYDVKM. The CDR3 loop spans 15 amino acids. CDR3 coding DNA: TGTGCCAGCAGTACACCGGGACAGGGTGGCTATGGCTACACCTTC. Translating it yields CASSTPGQGGYGYTF.

CDR3 amino acids: CASIHRDRGRTGNEQFF. DNA of the CDR3: TGTGCCAGCATCCACCGGGACAGGGGGCGTACGGGTAATGAGCAGTTCTTC. The chain joins TRBV21-1 to TRBJ2-1; the table's TRBD1 call for D was not verified on the DNA. TRBV21-1 corresponds to a pseudogene. This CDR3 contains 17 residues.

V and J are TRBV28 and TRBJ2-7, with 7 bases that match TRBD1. Germline V gene lookup returns CDR1 MDHEN and CDR2 SYDVKM. The V segment lost 3 bases and the J segment 0 bases; nucleotides outside the gene matches: 2. The CDR3 contains 14 residues. CDR3 protein: CASSLRTGSYEQYF. CDR3 in DNA: TGTGCCAGCAGTTTGAGGACAGGCTCCTACGAGCAGTACTTC.